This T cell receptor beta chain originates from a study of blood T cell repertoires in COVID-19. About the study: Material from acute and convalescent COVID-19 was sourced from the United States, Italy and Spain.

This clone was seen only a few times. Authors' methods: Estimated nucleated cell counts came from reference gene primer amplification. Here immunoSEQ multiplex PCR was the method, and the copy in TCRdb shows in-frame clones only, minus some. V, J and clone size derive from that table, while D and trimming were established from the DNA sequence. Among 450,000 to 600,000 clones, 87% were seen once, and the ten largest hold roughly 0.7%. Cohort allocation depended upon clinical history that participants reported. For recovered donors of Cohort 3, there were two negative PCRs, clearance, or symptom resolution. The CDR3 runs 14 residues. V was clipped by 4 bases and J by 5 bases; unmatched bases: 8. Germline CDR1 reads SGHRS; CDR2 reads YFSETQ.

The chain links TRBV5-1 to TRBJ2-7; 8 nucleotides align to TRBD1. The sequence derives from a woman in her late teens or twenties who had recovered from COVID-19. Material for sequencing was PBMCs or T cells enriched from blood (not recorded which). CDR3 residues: CASSAGGRGDEQYF. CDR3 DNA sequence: TGCGCCAGCAGCGCAGGGGGCCGTGGCGACGAGCAGTACTTC.